A selection of T cell receptor beta chains follows, all from one sample in a study of T cells in Graves' hyperthyroidism and ophthalmopathy. Each CDR3 protein gets one entry after TCRdb re-called the multiplex PCR reads with MiXCR. The sample records a few hundred thousand distinct CDR3 sequences, approximately 13% being singletons. Sequencing used blood. These TCRs come from a woman aged 18-29 years with Graves' hyperthyroidism. The CDR3 runs from the conserved cysteine through the conserved F or W. D genes are given only for firm matches. Expanded clones get a size class; other rows say once, few or many, or leave the size out.

clone_size	v_call	j_call	d_call	cdr3_aa	cdr3_nt
NA	TRBV11-2	TRBJ2-2	NA	CASSLSGGELFF	TGTGCCAGCAGCTTGTCGGGGGGGGAGCTGTTTTTT
many	TRBV28	TRBJ1-5	NA	CATRRPNQPQHF	TGTGCCACCCGGCGCCCCAATCAGCCCCAGCATTTT
NA	TRBV3-1	TRBJ2-4	TRBD2	CASSLSVGASGGKNIQYF	TGTGCCAGCAGCCTATCGGTTGGGGCTAGCGGGGGGAAAAACATTCAGTACTTC
many	TRBV11-2	TRBJ1-6	NA	CASSLGSPLHF	TGTGCCAGCAGCTTGGGATCACCCCTCCACTTT
many	TRBV2	TRBJ2-7	TRBD1	CASRDREASYEQYF	TGTGCCAGCAGGGACAGGGAGGCATCCTACGAGCAGTACTTC
many	TRBV11-2	TRBJ1-3	NA	CASSLMAASGNTIYF	TGTGCCAGCAGCTTGATGGCGGCCTCTGGAAACACCATATATTTT
many	TRBV7-2	TRBJ2-5	NA	CASSALGAQYF	TGTGCCAGCAGCGCCCTAGGGGCCCAGTACTTC
many	TRBV18	TRBJ2-3	NA	CASSPYGVEADTQYF	TGTGCCAGCTCACCGTACGGGGTCGAGGCAGATACGCAGTATTTT
many	TRBV10-1	TRBJ2-7	TRBD1	CASSGGRTGTDEQYF	TGCGCCAGCAGTGGGGGCAGGACAGGGACCGACGAGCAGTACTTC
few	TRBV5-6	TRBJ2-1	NA	CASSLGGRGPYNEQFF	TGTGCCAGCAGCTTGGGGGGCAGGGGTCCATACAATGAGCAGTTCTTC
many	TRBV5-1	TRBJ2-3	NA	CASSSIPGQGSHIDTQYF	TGCGCCAGCAGCTCAATTCCGGGACAAGGGTCCCATATAGATACGCAGTATTTT
few	TRBV19	TRBJ1-1	NA	CASTIPGDTEAFF	TGTGCCAGTACCATACCAGGGGACACTGAAGCTTTCTTT
NA	TRBV14	TRBJ2-5	NA	CASSQIGLDFLYF	TGTGCCAGCAGCCAGATCGGATTGGACTTTCTGTACTTC
many	TRBV3-1	TRBJ1-6	NA	CASSQDSVAWGLNNSPLHF	TGTGCCAGCAGCCAAGATTCGGTCGCCTGGGGCCTAAACAATTCACCCCTCCACTTT
many	TRBV24-1	TRBJ2-5	NA	CATSDSATTQETQYF	TGTGCCACCAGTGATTCTGCGACTACACAAGAGACCCAGTACTTC
NA	TRBV20-1	TRBJ1-2	TRBD1	CSANLIGQGISNYGYTF	TGCAGTGCCAACTTAATCGGACAGGGTATATCTAACTATGGCTACACCTTC
many	TRBV20-1	TRBJ2-3	TRBD2	CSARSHGGLDTQYF	TGCAGTGCTAGGAGTCACGGGGGGTTGGATACGCAGTATTTT
many	TRBV7-3	TRBJ2-2	TRBD1	CASRAQGAGTGELFF	TGTGCCAGCAGAGCCCAGGGGGCAGGCACCGGGGAGCTGTTTTTT
many	TRBV11-2	TRBJ1-1	NA	CASSLEGLGAFF	TGTGCCAGCAGCTTAGAAGGGCTCGGAGCTTTCTTT
many	TRBV5-6	TRBJ2-7	NA	CASSLEQGKGYEQYF	TGTGCCAGCAGCTTGGAACAGGGAAAAGGCTACGAGCAGTACTTC
few	TRBV6-6	TRBJ1-2	NA	CASSYGAGYGYTF	TGTGCCAGCAGTTACGGGGCAGGATATGGCTACACCTTC
few	TRBV9	TRBJ2-1	NA	CASSVAGGNNEQFF	TGTGCCAGCAGCGTAGCGGGCGGGAACAATGAGCAGTTCTTC
NA	TRBV28	TRBJ1-2	TRBD1	CASKKGTDYGYTF	TGTGCCAGCAAAAAAGGGACAGACTATGGCTACACCTTC
many	TRBV12-3/TRBV12-4	TRBJ1-1	NA	CASSKGSEAFF	TGTGCCAGCAGTAAGGGAAGTGAAGCTTTCTTT
many	TRBV6-1	TRBJ2-1	TRBD1	CASSDLQTGWVSYNEQFF	TGTGCCAGCAGTGACCTGCAGACAGGGTGGGTGTCCTACAATGAGCAGTTCTTC
many	TRBV20-1	TRBJ2-3	TRBD2	CSALAGGQRDTQYF	TGCAGTGCTTTAGCGGGGGGGCAAAGAGATACGCAGTATTTT
NA	TRBV6-5	TRBJ2-2	TRBD1	CASSDSYRQGAVGELFF	TGTGCCAGCAGTGACTCGTACCGACAGGGGGCAGTCGGGGAGCTGTTTTTT
few	TRBV20-1	TRBJ2-4	TRBD1	CSARGLGQGGPIAKNIQYF	TGCAGTGCTAGAGGCCTCGGACAGGGTGGACCTATAGCCAAAAACATTCAGTACTTC
NA	TRBV19	TRBJ2-3	TRBD2	CASSGGRTSGGADTQYF	TGTGCCAGTAGTGGGGGACGGACTAGCGGGGGAGCAGATACGCAGTATTTT
many	TRBV20-1	TRBJ2-3	TRBD1	CSARGGTGVWRDTQYF	TGCAGTGCTAGAGGGGGGACAGGGGTGTGGCGAGATACGCAGTATTTT
many	TRBV20-1	TRBJ2-3	TRBD2	CSATGLAINADTQYF	TGCAGTGCTACCGGACTAGCGATTAACGCAGATACGCAGTATTTT
NA	TRBV25-1	TRBJ2-5	TRBD2	CASSEYPGGRVPETQYF	TGTGCCAGCAGTGAATATCCGGGAGGGAGAGTGCCGGAGACCCAGTACTTC
many	TRBV5-1	TRBJ2-1	NA	CASSFEGSYNEQFF	TGCGCCAGCAGCTTTGAAGGGTCATACAATGAGCAGTTCTTC
many	TRBV3-1	TRBJ2-1	TRBD2	CASSLGLAGKRSYNEQFF	TGTGCCAGCAGCCTTGGACTAGCGGGGAAGAGGTCCTACAATGAGCAGTTCTTC
many	TRBV30	TRBJ1-2	NA	CAQQDHSNYGYTF	TGTGCCCAACAGGACCACAGTAACTATGGCTACACCTTC
few	TRBV4-1	TRBJ1-5	NA	CASSQVGGKNQPQHF	TGCGCCAGCAGCCAAGTGGGGGGTAAGAATCAGCCCCAGCATTTT
many	TRBV3-1	TRBJ2-4	TRBD1	CASRDRRNIQYF	TGTGCCAGCCGGGACAGGAGAAACATTCAGTACTTC
many	TRBV20-1	TRBJ2-7	NA	CSGRPNGGYEQYF	TGCAGTGGAAGACCCAACGGGGGCTACGAGCAGTACTTC
many	TRBV28	TRBJ1-4	TRBD1	CASRWTGPRGKLFF	TGTGCCAGCAGGTGGACAGGGCCAAGGGGAAAACTGTTTTTT
many	TRBV12-3/TRBV12-4	TRBJ1-1	NA	CASSLGTPNTEAFF	TGTGCCAGCAGCTTAGGGACACCGAACACTGAAGCTTTCTTT
few	TRBV19	TRBJ1-2	NA	CASSISRNYGYTF	TGTGCCAGTAGTATTTCGCGGAACTATGGCTACACCTTC
few	TRBV30	TRBJ2-1	NA	CAWSKGNEQFF	TGTGCCTGGAGTAAGGGGAATGAGCAGTTCTTC
many	TRBV7-2	TRBJ2-7	NA	CASSLPAAGRNEQYF	TGTGCCAGCAGCCTCCCAGCAGCGGGCAGGAACGAGCAGTACTTC
many	TRBV7-9	TRBJ2-3	NA	CASSLFSPEDTQYF	TGTGCCAGCAGCTTGTTCAGTCCCGAAGATACGCAGTATTTT
many	TRBV2	TRBJ1-1	TRBD1	CAATTGDTEAFF	TGTGCCGCCACAACAGGGGACACTGAAGCTTTCTTT
few	TRBV7-6	TRBJ1-1	NA	CASSSPDTEAFF	TGTGCCAGCAGCTCGCCGGACACTGAAGCTTTCTTT